The clone carrying this TCR beta chain was observed a handful of times. Its matching antigen is unknown. The data originate from a study of sequential checkpoint blockade in melanoma. Whole-study context: Patients were randomized 1:1 to nivolumab-then-ipilimumab or ipilimumab-then-nivolumab first-line. General study points: T-cell fraction and clonality followed PD-L1 and CD8+ counts, not mutational load. Pretreatment TIL clonality tracked with response in the nivolumab-first arm.

Trimming took 6 bases from V and 4 from J; bases not matched to a gene: 6. Germline CDR1 and CDR2: MNHGY and SAAAGT. This CDR3 is built from 14 residues. The table came from immunoSEQ multiplex PCR; TCRdb's copy has only in-frame clones and leaves some out. In the table there are 2,500 to 3,500 clones, 23% of which are singletons. Treatment noted: randomized to nivolumab then ipilimumab (arm A) or the reverse (arm B). Sequencing used tumor tissue (inferred from file names), obtained from a patient given nivolumab and ipilimumab in sequence. This sequence was found in a human donor with melanoma. The rearrangement joins TRBV6-8 to TRBJ1-2; 9 positions agree with TRBD1. This CDR3 reads CASSGDREFYGYTF. As DNA, the CDR3 is TGTGCCAGCAGCGGGGACAGGGAGTTCTATGGCTACACCTTC.